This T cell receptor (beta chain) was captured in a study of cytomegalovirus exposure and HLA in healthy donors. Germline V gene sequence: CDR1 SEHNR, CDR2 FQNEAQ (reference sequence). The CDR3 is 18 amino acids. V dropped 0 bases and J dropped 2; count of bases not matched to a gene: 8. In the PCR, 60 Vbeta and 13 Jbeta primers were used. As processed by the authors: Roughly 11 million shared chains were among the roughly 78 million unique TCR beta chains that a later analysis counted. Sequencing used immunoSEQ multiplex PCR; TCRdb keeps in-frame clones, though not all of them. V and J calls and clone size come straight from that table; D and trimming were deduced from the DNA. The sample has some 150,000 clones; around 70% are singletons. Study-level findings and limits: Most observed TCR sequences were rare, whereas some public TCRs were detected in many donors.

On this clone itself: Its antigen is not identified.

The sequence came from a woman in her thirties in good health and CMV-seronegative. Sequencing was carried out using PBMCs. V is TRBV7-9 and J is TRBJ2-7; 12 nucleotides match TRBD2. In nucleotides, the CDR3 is TGTGCCAGCAGCTTAGCGCCACGGACTAGCGGGACCGCCTACGAGCAGTACTTC. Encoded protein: CASSLAPRTSGTAYEQYF.